This TCR beta chain comes out of a study of blood T cell repertoires in COVID-19. Across the study: COVID-19 samples collected from the United States, Italy and Spain covered acute and convalescent phases. T cells, B-cell-depleted T cells, or PBMCs provided the cDNA or gDNA that served as material.

Notes on this clone: This CDR3 fails to terminate in the conserved phenylalanine or tryptophan, so it likely reflects a read error. Because the CDR3's place on the DNA is in doubt, the DNA is left out and the CDR3 is given as listed by TCRdb.

Germline loops: CDR1 SEHNR, CDR2 FQNEAQ (reference sequence). The CDR3 length equals 13 residues, ends included. Per the original methods: Quantification of nucleated cells was approximated via reference gene primer amplification. This table comes from immunoSEQ multiplex PCR, and its TCRdb copy is limited to in-frame clones, with some not included. V, J and clone size derive from that table, while D and trimming were established from the DNA sequence. The sample shows approximately 52,000 clones, 89% of them seen only once. This sequence was found in a man aged 55 to 70 with active COVID-19. The rearrangement joins TRBV7-9 to TRBJ2-7; TRBD2, the D gene given by the table, was not confirmed from the DNA. Sequences were obtained from peripheral blood. The CDR3 spells CASSLARFGDLPS.